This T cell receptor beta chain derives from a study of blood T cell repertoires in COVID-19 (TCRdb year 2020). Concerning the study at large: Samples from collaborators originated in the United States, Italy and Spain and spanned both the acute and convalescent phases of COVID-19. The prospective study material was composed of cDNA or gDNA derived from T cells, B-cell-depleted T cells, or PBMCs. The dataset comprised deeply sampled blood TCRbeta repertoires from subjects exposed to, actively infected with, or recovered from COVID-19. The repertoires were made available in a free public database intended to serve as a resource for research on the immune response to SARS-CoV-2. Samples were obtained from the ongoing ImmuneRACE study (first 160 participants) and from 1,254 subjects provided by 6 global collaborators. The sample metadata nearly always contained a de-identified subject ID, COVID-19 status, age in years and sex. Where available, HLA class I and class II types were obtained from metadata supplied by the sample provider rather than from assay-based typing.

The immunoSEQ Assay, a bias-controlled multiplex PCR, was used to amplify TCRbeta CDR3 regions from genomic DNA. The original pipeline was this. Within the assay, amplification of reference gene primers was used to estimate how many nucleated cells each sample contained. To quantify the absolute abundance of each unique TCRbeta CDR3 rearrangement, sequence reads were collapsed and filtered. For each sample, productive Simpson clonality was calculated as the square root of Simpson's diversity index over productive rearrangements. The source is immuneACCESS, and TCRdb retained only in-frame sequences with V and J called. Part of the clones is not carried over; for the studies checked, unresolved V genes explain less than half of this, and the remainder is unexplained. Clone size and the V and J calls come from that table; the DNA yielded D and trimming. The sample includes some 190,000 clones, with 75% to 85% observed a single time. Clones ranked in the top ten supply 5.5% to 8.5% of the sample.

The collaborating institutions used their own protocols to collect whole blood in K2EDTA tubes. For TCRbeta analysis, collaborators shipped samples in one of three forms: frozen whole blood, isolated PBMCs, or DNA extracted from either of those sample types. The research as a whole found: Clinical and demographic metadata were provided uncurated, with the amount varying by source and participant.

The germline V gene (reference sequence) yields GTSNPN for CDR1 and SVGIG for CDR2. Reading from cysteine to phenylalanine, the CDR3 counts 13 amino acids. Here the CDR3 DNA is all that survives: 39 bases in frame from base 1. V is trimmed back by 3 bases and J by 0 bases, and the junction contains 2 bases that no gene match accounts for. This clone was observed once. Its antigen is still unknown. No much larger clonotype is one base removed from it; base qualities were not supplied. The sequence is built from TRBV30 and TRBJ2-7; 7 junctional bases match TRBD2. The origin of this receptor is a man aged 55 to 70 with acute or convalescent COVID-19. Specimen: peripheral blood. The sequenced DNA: TGTGCCTGGAGGGCTAGCGGCTCCTACGAGCAGTACTTC. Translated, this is CAWRASGSYEQYF.